The 2 T cell receptor beta chains reported below all come from one sample, sequenced in a study of shared clonotypes between healthy human individuals (TCRdb year 2020). The library was produced with the immunoSEQ multiplex PCR assay. TCRdb's version of the immuneACCESS table is confined to in-frame rearrangements and falls short of the full clone set. An unresolved V gene accounts for under half of the shortfall where checked; the remainder is of unknown origin. This sample comprises some 550,000 clones, roughly 97% of them detected only once. Jointly, the top ten make up about 0.06% of the sample. What was sequenced was naive CD4+ T cells sorted from blood. Taken with the paper, the label for cell subset or site translates to: CD45RA+ positively selected. These TCRs come from a woman aged 30 to 39 in good health.

V is TRBV4-1 and J is TRBJ2-4; no firm D call. Trimming shortened V by 1 base and J by 0 bases, and 10 bases separated the two germline ends. Germline lookup yields CDR1 MGHRA and CDR2 YSYEKL. The CDR3 is made up of 16 amino acids. CDR3 protein: CASSQVAVLAKNIQYF. The CDR3 bases are TGCGCCAGCAGCCAAGTAGCCGTACTAGCCAAAAACATTCAGTACTTC.

The chain has TRBV28 and TRBJ1-1; D is unclear. Looked up from germline, CDR1 is MDHEN and CDR2 is SYDVKM. Between the trimmed V and J ends, which lost 3 bases and 1 base, there was a span of 9 bases. This CDR3 comprises 14 residues. This CDR3 is CASSFGRWNTEAFF. CDR3 DNA: TGTGCCAGCAGTTTCGGGCGATGGAACACTGAAGCTTTCTTT. Full variable domain (outside the CDR3, taken from reference TRBV28 and TRBJ1-1): DVKVTQSSRYLVKRTGEKVFLECVQDMDHENMFWYRQDPGLGLRLIYFSYDVKMKEKGDIPEGYSVSREKKERFSLILESASTNQTSMYLCASSFGRWNTEAFFGQGTRLTVV.